Reported below is one TCR beta chain. Its specificity is unknown. The authors used template switching to add a universal primer site and gave cDNA unique molecular identifiers. In TCRdb, the 5' RACE reads were re-called with MiXCR into one record per CDR3 protein. Of 240,000 or so distinct CDR3 sequences in the sample, roughly 7% were seen once. These data are taken from a study of identical twins. Whole-study results and caveats: The study reached conclusions through statistical analysis that was cross-sectional, not following the same donors.

V shed 8 bases, J shed 5 bases, and the junction held 5 bases outside the gene matches. The CDR3 covers 13 residues. CDR1 is SNHLY, CDR2 FYNNEI, per germline. The same sample was also used in a study of yellow fever vaccine responses in identical twins.

The TCR was taken from a woman aged 18-30 years in good health. The genes are TRBV2 and TRBJ2-2; 7 bases are a match to TRBD1. The sequenced material came from memory (CD45RO+) T cells sorted from blood. CDR3 residues: CASGSGGTGELFF. DNA of the CDR3: TGTGCCAGCGGTTCAGGGGGTACCGGGGAGCTGTTTTTT.